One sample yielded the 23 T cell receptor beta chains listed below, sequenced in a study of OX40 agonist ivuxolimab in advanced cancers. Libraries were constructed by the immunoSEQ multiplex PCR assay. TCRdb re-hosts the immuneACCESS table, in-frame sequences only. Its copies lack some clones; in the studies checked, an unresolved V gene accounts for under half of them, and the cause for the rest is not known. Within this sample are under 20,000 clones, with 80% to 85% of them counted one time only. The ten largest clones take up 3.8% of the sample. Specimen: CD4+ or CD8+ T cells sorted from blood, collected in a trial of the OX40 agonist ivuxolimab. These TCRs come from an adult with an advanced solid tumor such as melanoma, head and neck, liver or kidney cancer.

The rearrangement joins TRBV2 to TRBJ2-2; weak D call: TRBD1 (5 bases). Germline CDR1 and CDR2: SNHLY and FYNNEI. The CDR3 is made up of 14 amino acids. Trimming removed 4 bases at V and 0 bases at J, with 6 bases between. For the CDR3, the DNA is TGTGCCAGCAGTGTCAGGGCGAACACCGGGGAGCTGTTTTTT. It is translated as CASSVRANTGELFF.

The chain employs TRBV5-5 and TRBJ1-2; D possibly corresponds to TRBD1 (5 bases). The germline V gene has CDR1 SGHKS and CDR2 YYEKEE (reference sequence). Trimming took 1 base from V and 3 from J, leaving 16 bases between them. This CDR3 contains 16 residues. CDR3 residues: CASSLSTSGSYYGYTF. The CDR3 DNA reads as TGTGCCAGCAGCTTGAGTACTTCAGGGTCCTACTATGGCTACACCTTC.

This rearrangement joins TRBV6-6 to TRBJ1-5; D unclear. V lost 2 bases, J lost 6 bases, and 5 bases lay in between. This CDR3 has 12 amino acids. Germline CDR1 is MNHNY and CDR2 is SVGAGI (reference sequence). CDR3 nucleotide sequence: TGTGCCAGCAGTTACGCGGGTCAGCCCCAGCATTTT. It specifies CASSYAGQPQHF.

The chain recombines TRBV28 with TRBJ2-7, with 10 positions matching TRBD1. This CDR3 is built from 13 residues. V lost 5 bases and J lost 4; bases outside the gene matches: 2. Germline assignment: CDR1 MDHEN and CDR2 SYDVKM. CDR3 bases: TGTGCCAGCAGTCGACAGGGGGCGTACGAGCAGTACTTC. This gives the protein CASSRQGAYEQYF.

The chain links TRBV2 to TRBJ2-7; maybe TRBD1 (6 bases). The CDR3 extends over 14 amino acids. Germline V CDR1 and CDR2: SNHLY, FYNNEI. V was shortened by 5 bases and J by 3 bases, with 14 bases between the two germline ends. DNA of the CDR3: TGTGCCAGCAGTACCGGGACACATGACTACGAGCAGTACTTC. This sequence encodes CASSTGTHDYEQYF.

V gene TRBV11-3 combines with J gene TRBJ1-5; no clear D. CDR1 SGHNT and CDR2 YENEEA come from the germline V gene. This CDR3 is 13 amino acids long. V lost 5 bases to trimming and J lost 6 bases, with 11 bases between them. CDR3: CASSPSIGQPQHF. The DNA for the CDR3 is TGTGCCAGCAGCCCATCTATCGGTCAGCCCCAGCATTTT.

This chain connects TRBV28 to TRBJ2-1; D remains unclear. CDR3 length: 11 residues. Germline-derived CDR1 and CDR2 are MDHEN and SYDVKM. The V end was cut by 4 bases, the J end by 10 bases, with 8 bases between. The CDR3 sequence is CASSSTFEQFF. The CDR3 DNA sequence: TGTGCCAGCAGTTCCACTTTCGAGCAGTTCTTC.

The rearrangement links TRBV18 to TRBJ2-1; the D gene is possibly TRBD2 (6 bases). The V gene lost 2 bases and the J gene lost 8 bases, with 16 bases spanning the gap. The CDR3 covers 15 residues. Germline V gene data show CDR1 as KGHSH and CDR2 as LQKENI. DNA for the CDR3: TGTGCCAGCTCACCAGTCCAGATAGGCGGGGATGAGCAGTTCTTC. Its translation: CASSPVQIGGDEQFF.

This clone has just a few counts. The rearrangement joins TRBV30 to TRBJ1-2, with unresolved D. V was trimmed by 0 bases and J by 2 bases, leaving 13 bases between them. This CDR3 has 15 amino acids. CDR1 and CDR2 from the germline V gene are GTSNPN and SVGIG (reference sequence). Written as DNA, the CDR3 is TGTGCCTGGAGTGTACTAAGGCTGAGAAACTATGGCTACACCTTC. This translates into CAWSVLRLRNYGYTF.

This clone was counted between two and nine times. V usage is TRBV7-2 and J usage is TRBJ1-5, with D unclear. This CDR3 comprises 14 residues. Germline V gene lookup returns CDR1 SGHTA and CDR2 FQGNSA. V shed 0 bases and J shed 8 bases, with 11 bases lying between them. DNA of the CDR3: TGTGCCAGCAGCTTAGCGGACGGCGGCAAGCCCCAGCATTTT. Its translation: CASSLADGGKPQHF.

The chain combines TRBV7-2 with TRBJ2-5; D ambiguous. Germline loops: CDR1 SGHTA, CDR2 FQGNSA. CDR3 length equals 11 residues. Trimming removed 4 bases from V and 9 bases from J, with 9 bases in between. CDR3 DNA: TGTGCCAGCAGCTCCGGTCGGGCCCAGTACTTC. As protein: CASSSGRAQYF.

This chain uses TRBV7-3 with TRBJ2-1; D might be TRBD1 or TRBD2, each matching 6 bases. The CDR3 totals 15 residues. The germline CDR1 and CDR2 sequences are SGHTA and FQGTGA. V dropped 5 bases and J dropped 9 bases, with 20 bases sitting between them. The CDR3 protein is CASSPGQGGPSEQFF. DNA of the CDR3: TGTGCCAGCAGCCCGGGACAAGGAGGGCCGAGTGAGCAGTTCTTC.

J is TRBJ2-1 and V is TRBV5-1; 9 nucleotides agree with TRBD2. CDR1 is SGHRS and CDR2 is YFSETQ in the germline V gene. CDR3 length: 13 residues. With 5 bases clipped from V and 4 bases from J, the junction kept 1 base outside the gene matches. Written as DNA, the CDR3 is TGCGCCAGCAGACTAGCGGGTTACAATGAGCAGTTCTTC. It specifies CASRLAGYNEQFF.

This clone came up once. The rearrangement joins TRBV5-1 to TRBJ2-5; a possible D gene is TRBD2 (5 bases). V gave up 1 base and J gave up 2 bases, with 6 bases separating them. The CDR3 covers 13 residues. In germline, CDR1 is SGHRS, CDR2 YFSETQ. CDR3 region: CASSLPGQETQYF. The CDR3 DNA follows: TGCGCCAGCAGCTTGCCGGGACAAGAGACCCAGTACTTC.

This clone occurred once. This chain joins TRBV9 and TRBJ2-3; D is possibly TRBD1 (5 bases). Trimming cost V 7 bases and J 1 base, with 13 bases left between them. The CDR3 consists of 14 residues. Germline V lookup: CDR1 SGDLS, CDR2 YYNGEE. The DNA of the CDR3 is TGTGCCAGCGGGGCCTACACCCGCACAGATACGCAGTATTTT. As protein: CASGAYTRTDTQYF.

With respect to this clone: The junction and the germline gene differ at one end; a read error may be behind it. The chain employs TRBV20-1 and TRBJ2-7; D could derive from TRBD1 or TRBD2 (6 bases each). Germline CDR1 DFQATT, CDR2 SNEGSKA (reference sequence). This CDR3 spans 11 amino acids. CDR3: CSARGGTEQYF. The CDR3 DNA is TGCAGTGCCAGAGGGGGGACCGAGCAGTACTTC.

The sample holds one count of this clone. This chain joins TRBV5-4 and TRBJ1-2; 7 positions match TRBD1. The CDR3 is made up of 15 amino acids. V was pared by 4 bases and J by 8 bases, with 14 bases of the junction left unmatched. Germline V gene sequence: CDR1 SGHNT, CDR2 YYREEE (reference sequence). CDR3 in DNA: TGTGCCAGCAGCCCCGAGACAGGGCGGGAATCCGGCTACACCTTC. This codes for CASSPETGRESGYTF.

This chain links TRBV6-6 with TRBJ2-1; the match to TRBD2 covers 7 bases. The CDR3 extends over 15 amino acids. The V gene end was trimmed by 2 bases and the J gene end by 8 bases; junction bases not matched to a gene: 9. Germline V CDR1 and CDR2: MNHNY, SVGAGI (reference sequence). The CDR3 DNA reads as TGTGCCAGCAGTTACCAGATCGGGGGGAACGATGAGCAGTTCTTC. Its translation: CASSYQIGGNDEQFF.

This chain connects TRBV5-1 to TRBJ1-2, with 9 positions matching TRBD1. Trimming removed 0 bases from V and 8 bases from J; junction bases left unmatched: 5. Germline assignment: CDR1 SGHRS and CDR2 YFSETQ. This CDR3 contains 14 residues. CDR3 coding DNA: TGCGCCAGCAGCTTGGGGGGACAGGGCTACGGCTACACCTTC. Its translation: CASSLGGQGYGYTF.

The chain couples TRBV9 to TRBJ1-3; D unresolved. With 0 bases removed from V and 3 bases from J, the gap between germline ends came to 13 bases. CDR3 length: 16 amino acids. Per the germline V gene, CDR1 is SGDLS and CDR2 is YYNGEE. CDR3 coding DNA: TGTGCCAGCAGCGTAGCGGTTCGTGGGAGTGGAAACACCATATATTTT. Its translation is CASSVAVRGSGNTIYF. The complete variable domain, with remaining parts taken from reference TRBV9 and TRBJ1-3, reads DSGVTQTPKHLITATGQRVTLRCSPRSGDLSVYWYQQSLDQGLQFLIQYYNGEERAKGNILERFSAQQFPDLHSELNLSSLELGDSALYFCASSVAVRGSGNTIYFGEGSWLTVV.

The CDR3 coding sequence is TGTGCCAGCACCGGGGGGAACACTGAAGCTTTCTTT. Its protein product is CASTGGNTEAFF. The rearrangement links TRBV7-3 to TRBJ1-1, with D possibly matching TRBD1 (5 bases). CDR3 size: 12 residues. V lost 7 bases, J lost 1 base, and 7 bases lay in between. Per the germline V gene, CDR1 is SGHTA and CDR2 is FQGTGA.

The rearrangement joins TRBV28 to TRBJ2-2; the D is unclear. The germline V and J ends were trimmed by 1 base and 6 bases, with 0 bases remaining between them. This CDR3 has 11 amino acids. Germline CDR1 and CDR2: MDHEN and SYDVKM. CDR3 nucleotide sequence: TGTGCCAGCAGTTTATCCGGGGAGCTGTTTTTT. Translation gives CASSLSGELFF.

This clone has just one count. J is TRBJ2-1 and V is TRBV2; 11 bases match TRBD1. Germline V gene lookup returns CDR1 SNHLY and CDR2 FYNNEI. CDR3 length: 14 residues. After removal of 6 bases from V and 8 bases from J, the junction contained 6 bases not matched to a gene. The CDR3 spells CASRRDRGFHEQFF. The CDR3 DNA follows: TGTGCCAGCAGACGGGACAGGGGGTTTCATGAGCAGTTCTTC.